A selection of T cell receptor beta chains follows, all from one sample in a study of CD8 T cells in ankylosing spondylitis. MiXCR, run by TCRdb on the 5' RACE reads, gives a single entry per CDR3 protein. The sample holds hundreds of thousands of distinct CDR3 sequences; approximately 26% are singletons and the top ten take about 1%. The sample consisted of blood, either unsorted or a sorted T cell fraction (not recorded which). The receptors stem from a male donor with ankylosing spondylitis. Both conserved end residues are part of each CDR3. Fields, in order: CDR3 protein, CDR3 DNA, V gene, J gene, D gene, clone size. D genes are given only for firm matches. The listing skips clone size in some rows; elsewhere it reads once, few, many or a size class.

CDR3 protein: CSAREGRRDTQYF; CDR3 DNA: TGCAGTGCTAGAGAGGGTAGGCGAGATACGCAGTATTTT; V gene: TRBV20-1; J gene: TRBJ2-3; D gene: -; clone size: few
CDR3 protein: CASSMAQGQGIDTQYF; CDR3 DNA: TGTGCCAGTAGTATGGCCCAGGGACAGGGCATAGATACGCAGTATTTT; V gene: TRBV19; J gene: TRBJ2-3; D gene: TRBD1; clone size: -
CDR3 protein: CASSLTRVGNEQFF; CDR3 DNA: TGTGCCAGCAGCTTAACCCGCGTGGGCAATGAGCAGTTCTTC; V gene: TRBV7-6; J gene: TRBJ2-1; D gene: -; clone size: few
CDR3 protein: CASSYSAQGTTAQHF; CDR3 DNA: TGTGCCAGCAGTTACTCGGCGCAGGGTACGACGGCCCAGCATTTT; V gene: TRBV6-2/TRBV6-3; J gene: TRBJ1-5; D gene: -; clone size: few
CDR3 protein: CASSADREPNYGYTF; CDR3 DNA: TGCGCCAGCAGCGCCGACAGGGAGCCGAACTATGGCTACACCTTC; V gene: TRBV5-1; J gene: TRBJ1-2; D gene: TRBD1; clone size: -
CDR3 protein: CSASQTGVIHEQYF; CDR3 DNA: TGCAGTGCTAGTCAGACAGGGGTAATACACGAGCAGTACTTC; V gene: TRBV20-1; J gene: TRBJ2-7; D gene: TRBD1; clone size: -
CDR3 protein: CASSFTGADTGELFF; CDR3 DNA: TGTGCCAGCAGCTTTACAGGGGCAGACACCGGGGAGCTGTTTTTT; V gene: TRBV5-6; J gene: TRBJ2-2; D gene: TRBD1; clone size: few
CDR3 protein: CASSLGTGDGDTQYF; CDR3 DNA: TGTGCCAGCAGCCTTGGGACAGGGGACGGAGATACGCAGTATTTT; V gene: TRBV5-5; J gene: TRBJ2-3; D gene: TRBD1; clone size: few
CDR3 protein: CASSATGGTVSNQPQHF; CDR3 DNA: TGTGCCAGCAGCGCAACAGGGGGGACCGTTAGTAATCAGCCCCAGCATTTT; V gene: TRBV7-2; J gene: TRBJ1-5; D gene: TRBD1; clone size: -
CDR3 protein: CASSLRGLAGGKSSTDTQYF; CDR3 DNA: TGTGCCAGCAGTTTAAGAGGGCTAGCGGGGGGGAAATCCTCCACAGATACGCAGTATTTT; V gene: TRBV12-3/TRBV12-4; J gene: TRBJ2-3; D gene: TRBD2; clone size: few
CDR3 protein: CASGPVIQETQYF; CDR3 DNA: TGCGCCAGCGGGCCGGTGATCCAAGAGACCCAGTACTTC; V gene: TRBV5-1; J gene: TRBJ2-5; D gene: -; clone size: -
CDR3 protein: CASSPTASGSGELFF; CDR3 DNA: TGCGCCAGCAGCCCCACAGCTAGCGGGTCCGGGGAGCTGTTTTTT; V gene: TRBV5-1; J gene: TRBJ2-2; D gene: TRBD2; clone size: once
CDR3 protein: CSVDGTSGSYNEQFF; CDR3 DNA: TGCAGCGTCGACGGAACTAGCGGATCCTACAATGAGCAGTTCTTC; V gene: TRBV29-1; J gene: TRBJ2-1; D gene: TRBD2; clone size: few
CDR3 protein: CASSEARGDQPQHF; CDR3 DNA: TGTGCCAGCAGTGAAGCGCGAGGGGATCAGCCCCAGCATTTT; V gene: TRBV2; J gene: TRBJ1-5; D gene: -; clone size: few
CDR3 protein: CASSPRHSNTGELFF; CDR3 DNA: TGTGCCAGCAGTCCCCGACACTCGAACACCGGGGAGCTGTTTTTT; V gene: TRBV6-1; J gene: TRBJ2-2; D gene: -; clone size: -
CDR3 protein: CASSLGGQEAETQYF; CDR3 DNA: TGCGCCAGCAGCTTGGGGGGCCAGGAGGCAGAGACCCAGTACTTC; V gene: TRBV5-1; J gene: TRBJ2-5; D gene: -; clone size: -
CDR3 protein: CAISESARTGELFF; CDR3 DNA: TGTGCCATCAGTGAGTCCGCGCGGACCGGGGAGCTGTTTTTT; V gene: TRBV10-3; J gene: TRBJ2-2; D gene: -; clone size: -
CDR3 protein: CASSPQSGRNTGELFF; CDR3 DNA: TGTGCCAGCTCACCCCAAAGCGGGAGAAATACCGGGGAGCTGTTTTTT; V gene: TRBV18; J gene: TRBJ2-2; D gene: TRBD2; clone size: -
CDR3 protein: CASSYYFGGRVDTQYF; CDR3 DNA: TGTGCCAGCAGTTATTATTTCGGAGGGAGGGTAGATACGCAGTATTTT; V gene: TRBV6-5; J gene: TRBJ2-3; D gene: TRBD2; clone size: once
CDR3 protein: CSAQGDTNQPQHF; CDR3 DNA: TGCAGCGCCCAAGGGGACACTAATCAGCCCCAGCATTTT; V gene: TRBV20-1; J gene: TRBJ1-5; D gene: -; clone size: few
CDR3 protein: CASSRQGGSSGVGEQFF; CDR3 DNA: TGTGCCAGCAGCAGACAGGGTGGTAGCTCAGGGGTCGGGGAGCAGTTCTTC; V gene: TRBV27; J gene: TRBJ2-1; D gene: TRBD1; clone size: -
CDR3 protein: CSVSDPDWSTDTQYF; CDR3 DNA: TGCAGTGTTTCGGACCCGGATTGGAGCACAGATACGCAGTATTTT; V gene: TRBV20-1; J gene: TRBJ2-3; D gene: -; clone size: few
CDR3 protein: CASSDYNGEGGTDTQYF; CDR3 DNA: TGTGCCAGCAGTGATTATAACGGGGAGGGGGGAACAGATACGCAGTATTTT; V gene: TRBV2; J gene: TRBJ2-3; D gene: -; clone size: -
CDR3 protein: CASSPPGTSGYNEQFF; CDR3 DNA: TGTGCCAGCAGCCCCCCTGGGACTAGCGGTTACAATGAGCAGTTCTTC; V gene: TRBV18; J gene: TRBJ2-1; D gene: TRBD2; clone size: -
CDR3 protein: CASSQDRTSGRPNLFEQFF; CDR3 DNA: TGTGCCAGCAGCCAAGACCGGACTAGCGGGAGGCCAAATCTCTTTGAGCAGTTCTTC; V gene: TRBV3-1; J gene: TRBJ2-1; D gene: TRBD2; clone size: -
CDR3 protein: CASSLGQATTFYQETQYF; CDR3 DNA: TGTGCCAGCAGCCTCGGACAGGCGACTACCTTTTACCAAGAGACCCAGTACTTC; V gene: TRBV3-1; J gene: TRBJ2-5; D gene: TRBD1; clone size: few
CDR3 protein: CASSESGQISDTQYF; CDR3 DNA: TGTGCCAGCAGTGAATCAGGACAGATATCAGATACGCAGTATTTT; V gene: TRBV25-1; J gene: TRBJ2-3; D gene: -; clone size: -
CDR3 protein: CASSLRAGLQETQYF; CDR3 DNA: TGTGCCAGCAGCCTACGGGCAGGATTACAAGAGACCCAGTACTTC; V gene: TRBV4-2; J gene: TRBJ2-5; D gene: -; clone size: few
CDR3 protein: CASSEEETQYF; CDR3 DNA: TGCGCCAGCAGCGAAGAGGAGACCCAGTACTTC; V gene: TRBV2; J gene: TRBJ2-5; D gene: -; clone size: many
CDR3 protein: CATSDPGTPNSPLHF; CDR3 DNA: TGTGCCACCAGTGACCCCGGGACACCAAATTCACCCCTCCACTTT; V gene: TRBV24-1; J gene: TRBJ1-6; D gene: -; clone size: -
CDR3 protein: CATSDPRLAQDTQYF; CDR3 DNA: TGTGCCACCAGTGATCCCCGACTAGCTCAAGATACGCAGTATTTT; V gene: TRBV24-1; J gene: TRBJ2-3; D gene: TRBD2; clone size: -
CDR3 protein: CASSLLAPDTQYF; CDR3 DNA: TGCGCCAGCAGCTTGTTGGCACCAGATACGCAGTATTTT; V gene: TRBV5-1; J gene: TRBJ2-3; D gene: -; clone size: few
CDR3 protein: CSARKTLNTEAFF; CDR3 DNA: TGCAGTGCTAGAAAGACATTGAACACTGAAGCTTTCTTT; V gene: TRBV20-1; J gene: TRBJ1-1; D gene: -; clone size: few
CDR3 protein: CASSLRQGAGAKNIQYF; CDR3 DNA: TGTGCCAGCAGTCTCAGACAGGGGGCGGGAGCCAAAAACATTCAGTACTTC; V gene: TRBV12-3/TRBV12-4; J gene: TRBJ2-4; D gene: TRBD1; clone size: few
CDR3 protein: CATTGTGSIATQYF; CDR3 DNA: TGTGCCACTACCGGGACAGGGAGTATTGCTACGCAGTATTTT; V gene: TRBV19; J gene: TRBJ2-3; D gene: TRBD1; clone size: few
CDR3 protein: CASSPGGAGASSYEQYF; CDR3 DNA: TGCGCCAGCAGCCCCGGGGGAGCGGGGGCCTCCTCCTACGAGCAGTACTTC; V gene: TRBV5-1; J gene: TRBJ2-7; D gene: TRBD2; clone size: -
CDR3 protein: CSAQTSGLASEQYF; CDR3 DNA: TGCAGTGCACAGACTAGCGGACTCGCCTCCGAGCAGTACTTC; V gene: TRBV20-1; J gene: TRBJ2-7; D gene: TRBD2; clone size: -
CDR3 protein: CASSGEADPTGELFF; CDR3 DNA: TGTGCCAGCAGTGGGGAGGCAGACCCCACCGGGGAGCTGTTTTTT; V gene: TRBV25-1; J gene: TRBJ2-2; D gene: -; clone size: -